This T cell receptor (beta chain) was found in a study of T-cell reconstitution after alpha-beta-depleted transplantation in children. TCRbeta library construction was performed incorporating unique molecular identifiers. TCRdb reprocessed the PCR reads with MiXCR, giving one entry per CDR3 protein. The table lists 250,000 to 400,000 distinct CDR3 sequences, approximately 20% of them singletons, with roughly 11% in the top ten. In this sample, this clonotype turned up a few times. The antigen is undetermined. Study findings and constraints: Several hundred rapidly expanded clones from non-depleted graft cells reportedly supplied alpha-beta T cells about two months post-transplant.

The CDR3 loop spans 12 amino acids. Trimming shortened V by 2 bases and J by 6 bases, and 5 bases separated the two germline ends. The chain couples TRBV12-3 or TRBV12-4 to TRBJ2-1; unclear D gene. The sample here was PBMCs, mostly from graft donor cells, taken 180 days after TCRalphabeta/CD19-depleted stem cell transplant. This clonotype was sampled from a male patient younger than 18 who had a stem cell transplant for acute lymphoblastic leukemia, so the T cells may come from the graft donor. The CDR3, as DNA: TGTGCCAGCAGTTTATTGGCCAATGAGCAGTTCTTC. Translating it yields CASSLLANEQFF.